The T cell receptor beta chain under discussion was sequenced for a study of blood T cell repertoires in COVID-19. Study-level background: Sources were T cells, B-cell-depleted T cells, or PBMCs; the material itself was cDNA or gDNA.

TCRdb's copy holds only in-frame clones and misses some; the assay was immunoSEQ multiplex PCR. The sample consists of 300,000 to 350,000 clones, 80% to 90% of them appearing once. Germline V lookup: CDR1 GTSNPN, CDR2 SVGIG (reference sequence). The CDR3 sequence is 15 residues long. J was trimmed by 0 bases and V by 3 bases; bases with no gene match: 2. The chain couples TRBV30 to TRBJ1-3; 10 bases fit TRBD1. The sequencing sample was made of PBMCs or T cells enriched from blood (not recorded which). The TCR was taken from a man aged 25-45 years who had recovered from COVID-19. The CDR3 nucleotides are TGTGCCTGGAGCAGGACAGGGGGCTCTGGAAACACCATATATTTT. Translated: CAWSRTGGSGNTIYF.